Following are 14 T cell receptor beta chains from one sample sequenced in a study of blood T cell repertoires in COVID-19. Using immunoSEQ multiplex PCR, the repertoire was profiled, and TCRdb retains in-frame clones only, with some absent. The sample holds roughly 230,000 clones; around 80% are singletons and the top ten take roughly 8.8%. Sequencing input: peripheral blood. The source is a man aged 35 to 55 with active or convalescent COVID-19.

This chain links TRBV19 with TRBJ2-1, with D unresolved. Germline CDR1 LNHDA, CDR2 SQIVND (reference sequence). Trimming cost V 7 bases and J 3 bases, with 10 bases left between them. This CDR3 contains 13 residues. DNA of the CDR3: TGTGCCAGTACCCACGCGGACTACAATGAGCAGTTCTTC. Residues: CASTHADYNEQFF.

This clone was recorded only once. This sequence joins TRBV3-1 (or the pseudogene TRBV3-2) and TRBJ2-5; 7 nucleotides agree with TRBD1. Germline V gene lookup returns CDR1 LGHDT and CDR2 YNNKEL (reference sequence). This CDR3 has 14 residues. After removal of 4 bases from V and 5 bases from J, the junction contained 7 bases not matched to a gene. CDR3 bases: TGTGCCAGCAGCCTTTCACAGGGGCGGGAGACCCAGTACTTC. It codes for CASSLSQGRETQYF.

The chain links TRBV3-1 (or the pseudogene TRBV3-2) to TRBJ1-1; weak D call: TRBD1 (6 bases). CDR1 and CDR2 (germline): LGHDT, YNNKEL (reference sequence). With 2 bases removed from V and 3 bases from J, the gap between germline ends came to 16 bases. This CDR3 contains 16 residues. The CDR3 sequence: CASSQPLGAADTEAFF. CDR3 sequence (DNA): TGTGCCAGCAGCCAACCCCTGGGGGCAGCCGACACTGAAGCTTTCTTT.

The rearrangement uses TRBV7-2 and TRBJ1-6, with TRBD1 matching over 7 bases. V lost 5 bases, J lost 9 bases, and 4 bases stayed unmatched. Germline-derived CDR1 and CDR2 are SGHTA and FQGNSA. The CDR3 runs 13 residues. CDR3 DNA: TGTGCCAGCAGCCGAGACAGGGTTTCACCCCTCCACTTT. Its protein product is CASSRDRVSPLHF.

The J gene is TRBJ1-5, the V gene TRBV30; D is uncertain. Germline V gene sequence: CDR1 GTSNPN, CDR2 SVGIG (reference sequence). This CDR3 region has 13 residues. Trimming left V 0 bases short and J 2 bases short, with 5 bases between. CDR3 in DNA: TGTGCCTGGAGTGTTGAGGGCAATCAGCCCCAGCATTTT. It is translated as CAWSVEGNQPQHF.

The rearrangement joins TRBV18 to TRBJ2-2; possibly TRBD1 for D (5 bases). In germline, CDR1 is KGHSH, CDR2 LQKENI. Trimming shortened V by 4 bases and J by 8 bases, and 8 bases separated the two germline ends. The CDR3 is made up of 12 amino acids. The chain's CDR3 is CASSRNRGELFF. CDR3 coding DNA: TGTGCCAGCTCACGAAACAGGGGGGAGCTGTTTTTT.

This chain connects TRBV30 to TRBJ2-3; 7 bases line up with TRBD2. The CDR3 runs 14 residues. The germline gives CDR1 GTSNPN, CDR2 SVGIG (reference sequence). J lost 0 bases, V lost 4 bases, and 4 bases had no gene match. The CDR3 DNA follows: TGTGCCTGGAAGGTCGGGGGGAGCACAGATACGCAGTATTTT. Its protein product is CAWKVGGSTDTQYF.

This chain joins TRBV5-1 and TRBJ2-7; the D gene is possibly TRBD1 (5 bases). The V and J ends lost 5 bases and 0 bases respectively, with 12 bases between them. The CDR3 is made up of 14 amino acids. Germline V gene data show CDR1 as SGHRS and CDR2 as YFSETQ. CDR3 region: CASSSGHSSYEQYF. The CDR3 nucleotides are TGCGCCAGCAGTTCTGGACATTCCTCCTACGAGCAGTACTTC.

The chain links TRBV6-5 to TRBJ1-3, with D possibly being TRBD1 (5 bases). Germline values: CDR1 MNHEY, CDR2 SVGAGI. The CDR3 is 15 amino acids. Trimming took 5 bases from V and 0 from J, leaving 11 bases between them. The CDR3 reads CASSLRQSSGNTIYF. DNA of the CDR3: TGTGCCAGCAGTCTCCGACAGAGCTCTGGAAACACCATATATTTT.

This chain links TRBV10-3 with TRBJ2-7; D unclear. The length of the CDR3 is 13 residues. Germline V CDR1 and CDR2: ENHRY, SYGVKD. Trimming took off 0 bases at V and 4 bases at J, with 7 bases between the two ends. CDR3 nucleotides: TGTGCCATCAGTGAGTCGGCGGCATACGAGCAGTACTTC. This codes for CAISESAAYEQYF.

V gene TRBV4-2 combines with J gene TRBJ2-5; 10 positions match TRBD2. Germline V gene sequence: CDR1 LGHNA, CDR2 YNFKEQ. With V trimmed by 4 bases and J by 0 bases, 5 bases remained unmatched. The CDR3 consists of 16 residues. The CDR3: CASSLAGLADQETQYF. The CDR3, as DNA: TGTGCCAGCAGCCTAGCAGGACTAGCGGACCAAGAGACCCAGTACTTC.

The chain is built from TRBV30 and TRBJ1-5; D is undetermined. CDR3 length equals 14 residues. Per germline, CDR1 GTSNPN and CDR2 SVGIG (reference sequence). The V end was cut by 0 bases, the J end by 6 bases, with 12 bases between. As DNA, the CDR3 is TGTGCCTGGAGTGTGTTAGGGAGAAGTCAGCCCCAGCATTTT. Translation gives CAWSVLGRSQPQHF.

This clone was recorded a few times. J is TRBJ1-2 and V is TRBV9; D may be TRBD1 (6 bases). Germline CDR1 SGDLS, CDR2 YYNGEE. CDR3 length: 12 amino acids. V lost 3 bases and J lost 7, with 10 bases in between. The CDR3 nucleotides read TGTGCCAGCAGCGATCCAGGGGTTGGCTACACCTTC. Translation gives CASSDPGVGYTF.

The sample holds a few counts of this clone. This chain uses TRBV27 with TRBJ2-7; possibly TRBD1 for D (6 bases). This CDR3 is built from 15 residues. Germline CDR1 MNHEY, CDR2 SMNVEV (reference sequence). V shed 2 bases and J shed 0 bases, with 11 bases lying between them. CDR3 sequence reads: CASSLTTGPSYEQYF. DNA of the CDR3: TGTGCCAGCAGTTTAACAACAGGGCCCTCCTACGAGCAGTACTTC.